These 21 T cell receptor beta chains were sequenced from one sample in a study of technical replicates of blood from a handful of donors. Here immunoSEQ multiplex PCR was the method, and the copy in TCRdb shows in-frame clones only, minus some. The data show around 13,000 clones, roughly 77% seen once. Sequences were obtained from PBMCs. These receptors all stem from a human donor in good health.

The rearrangement uses TRBV7-2 and TRBJ2-1, with D maybe TRBD1 (5 bases). Trimming took 3 bases from V and 10 from J, leaving 13 bases between them. The CDR3 consists of 13 residues. The germline gives CDR1 SGHTA, CDR2 FQGNSA. CDR3 sequence reads: CASSFEPNREQFF. The CDR3 DNA reads TGTGCCAGCAGCTTCGAGCCGAACAGGGAGCAGTTCTTC. The full variable domain, its missing parts supplied by reference TRBV7-2 and TRBJ2-1, is GAGVSQSPSNKVTEKGKDVELRCDPISGHTALYWYRQSLGQGLEFLIYFQGNSAPDKSGLPSDRFSAERTGGSVSTLTIQRTQQEDSAVYLCASSFEPNREQFFGPGTRLTVL.

The chain carries TRBV7-9 and TRBJ2-1; 9 positions match TRBD1. Germline CDR1 SEHNR, CDR2 FQNEAQ (reference sequence). Trimming at V came to 5 bases and at J to 9 bases, leaving 11 bases not matched to a gene. There are 15 residues in the CDR3. The CDR3, as DNA: TGTGCCAGCAGCCCTAGGGACAGGGATAAGAGTGAGCAGTTCTTC. Its translation: CASSPRDRDKSEQFF.

This chain connects TRBV6-6 to TRBJ2-7, with TRBD1 identical over 9 bases. With V trimmed by 7 bases and J by 3 bases, 7 bases remained unmatched. The CDR3 contains 14 residues. CDR1 MNHNY and CDR2 SVGAGI come from the germline V gene (reference sequence). CDR3 nucleotide sequence: TGTGCCAGCATCAAGGGACAGGGCTTCTACGAGCAGTACTTC. Protein: CASIKGQGFYEQYF.

This clone was seen a few times. The rearrangement joins TRBV7-9 to TRBJ1-1; unclear D gene. CDR3 length: 14 residues. Germline V gene lookup returns CDR1 SEHNR and CDR2 FQNEAQ (reference sequence). V lost 0 bases to trimming and J lost 3 bases, with 8 bases between them. The CDR3 nucleotides are TGTGCCAGCAGCTTAGCGGGTCGGGACACTGAAGCTTTCTTT. Amino acid sequence: CASSLAGRDTEAFF.

The chain employs TRBV2 and TRBJ1-5; D is unclear. V lost 2 bases, J lost 5 bases, and 7 bases lay in between. The CDR3 covers 13 residues. Germline V gene lookup returns CDR1 SNHLY and CDR2 FYNNEI. The CDR3 loop is CASSESLDQPQHF. Written as DNA, the CDR3 is TGTGCCAGCAGTGAAAGTTTAGATCAGCCCCAGCATTTT.

This clone was counted a few times. The chain links TRBV9 to TRBJ2-1, with 10 bases identical to TRBD2. The CDR3 loop spans 19 amino acids. V gave up 3 bases and J gave up 2 bases; unmatched junction bases: 14. The germline V gene has CDR1 SGDLS and CDR2 YYNGEE. The CDR3 sequence: CASSAGVSSGSEPYNEQFF. Written as DNA, the CDR3 is TGTGCCAGCAGCGCAGGAGTTTCTAGCGGGAGTGAGCCCTACAATGAGCAGTTCTTC.

The rearrangement uses TRBV19 and TRBJ2-3; 7 bases are shared with TRBD1. V was clipped by 4 bases and J by 3 bases; unmatched bases: 19. CDR3 length: 19 residues. Germline V lookup: CDR1 LNHDA, CDR2 SQIVND (reference sequence). In nucleotides, the CDR3 is TGTGCCAGTAGTAGAGAACCCTCCCTCGGACAGGCAGGAACAGATACGCAGTATTTT. Its translation: CASSREPSLGQAGTDTQYF.

Only one count was recorded for this clone. The chain combines TRBV27 with TRBJ1-5; maybe TRBD1 (6 bases). V was shortened by 5 bases and J by 5 bases, with 19 bases between the two germline ends. Germline V lookup: CDR1 MNHEY, CDR2 SMNVEV (reference sequence). The CDR3 extends over 16 amino acids. The CDR3 spells CASSRNTGTLHQPQHF. The CDR3 nucleotides are TGTGCCAGCAGTCGGAATACCGGGACACTTCATCAGCCCCAGCATTTT.

V usage is TRBV7-9 and J usage is TRBJ1-4, with TRBD1 matching 7 bases. The germline V gene encodes CDR1 SEHNR and CDR2 FQNEAQ (reference sequence). The CDR3 loop spans 19 amino acids. Unmatched junction bases numbered 21, after V lost 3 bases and J lost 8 bases. CDR3 DNA sequence: TGTGCCAGCAGCTTCCGCTACTCCGGGACAGACAAGGGTGGGGAAAAACTGTTTTTT. Amino acids: CASSFRYSGTDKGGEKLFF.

Only one count was recorded for this clone. This sequence joins TRBV28 and TRBJ2-1; D is unresolved. CDR3 size: 12 residues. CDR1 MDHEN and CDR2 SYDVKM come from the germline V gene. Trimming took off 2 bases at V and 10 bases at J, with 9 bases between the two ends. DNA of the CDR3: TGTGCCAGCAGTTTACCCCATCTAGAGCAGTTCTTC. Residues: CASSLPHLEQFF.

The V gene is TRBV7-3, the J gene TRBJ2-5; TRBD2 is a possible D gene (6 bases). In germline, CDR1 is SGHTA, CDR2 FQGTGA. Trimming removed 0 bases from V and 5 bases from J, with 13 bases in between. The CDR3 sequence is 15 residues long. This CDR3 is CASSLTGTDGETQYF. The DNA of the CDR3 is TGTGCCAGCAGCTTAACCGGGACTGACGGGGAGACCCAGTACTTC.

The chain's CDR3 is CASDRAFDYGYTF. The CDR3 nucleotides read TGTGCCAGCGACAGGGCCTTTGACTATGGCTACACCTTC. This chain uses TRBV7-9 with TRBJ1-2; 7 positions agree with TRBD1. Germline V gene lookup returns CDR1 SEHNR and CDR2 FQNEAQ (reference sequence). The trim removed 8 bases at V and 3 bases at J, leaving 6 bases unmatched. The CDR3 length is 13 residues.

This clone was seen a single time. The chain joins TRBV10-3 to TRBJ2-1; TRBD2 matches 10 bases. This CDR3 is 13 amino acids long. J gave up 7 bases and V 7 bases, and 4 bases lay outside the gene matches. Germline values: CDR1 ENHRY, CDR2 SYGVKD. CDR3 in amino acids: CAIKREGLNEQFF. CDR3 DNA: TGTGCCATCAAGCGGGAGGGTCTTAATGAGCAGTTCTTC.

The chain joins TRBV6-1 to TRBJ2-7; tentative D call: TRBD2 (6 bases). V was shortened by 10 bases and J by 2 bases, with 18 bases between the two germline ends. This CDR3 contains 14 residues. In germline, CDR1 is MNHNS, CDR2 SASEGT. The CDR3 DNA follows: TGTGCCACCTTCCCACGGGAGCTTGCCTACGAGCAGTACTTC. Protein: CATFPRELAYEQYF.

The chain combines TRBV11-2 with TRBJ2-7, with 9 bases that match TRBD2. Germline V gene lookup returns CDR1 SGHAT and CDR2 FQNNGV. CDR3 size: 16 residues. Trimming cost V 5 bases and J 1 base; bases outside gene matches: 9. The CDR3 region has the DNA TGTGCCAGCAGCCCTATAGCGGGAGCGGGTTCCTACGAGCAGTACTTC. Translating it yields CASSPIAGAGSYEQYF.

This rearrangement joins TRBV5-1 to TRBJ2-6; 9 bases agree with TRBD1. The CDR3 contains 16 residues. With 3 bases clipped from V and 0 bases from J, the junction kept 1 base outside the gene matches. Germline-derived CDR1 and CDR2 are SGHRS and YFSETQ. CDR3 in DNA: TGCGCCAGCAGCTCACAGGGGGCCTCTGGGGCCAACGTCCTGACTTTC. Encoded protein: CASSSQGASGANVLTF.

The chain couples TRBV19 to TRBJ2-1, with 7 positions matching TRBD1. Germline loops: CDR1 LNHDA, CDR2 SQIVND (reference sequence). V gave up 3 bases and J gave up 0 bases; unmatched junction bases: 2. The CDR3 contains 15 residues. The CDR3 loop is CASSMTGSSYNEQFF. The CDR3 DNA reads TGTGCCAGTAGTATGACAGGGAGCTCCTACAATGAGCAGTTCTTC.

This chain connects TRBV7-2 to TRBJ2-7; TRBD2 aligns across 8 bases. Losses at the gene ends were 1 base for V and 4 bases for J; bases not matched to a gene: 18. The CDR3 runs to 19 residues. The germline V gene encodes CDR1 SGHTA and CDR2 FQGNSA. The CDR3 bases are TGTGCCAGCAGCTTAGAAACCCCGGGGGTAGCGGGATTGTCTTACGAGCAGTACTTC. Its translation is CASSLETPGVAGLSYEQYF.

To note about this clone: At one boundary the junction diverges from the germline segment, which might be a read error. The rearrangement links TRBV27 to TRBJ1-5; D is undetermined. Germline CDR1 is MNHEY and CDR2 is SMNVEV (reference sequence). The CDR3 extends over 12 amino acids. DNA for the CDR3: TGTGCCAGCAGTCCCCACAATCGGCCCCAGCATTTT. It is translated as CASSPHNRPQHF.

The gene calls are TRBV7-2 and TRBJ1-5; TRBD1 might be the D (5 bases). The CDR3 has 15 amino acids. The germline gives CDR1 SGHTA, CDR2 FQGNSA. Trimming left V 3 bases short and J 2 bases short, with 11 bases between. In DNA, the CDR3 is TGTGCCAGCAGCTTTAAGGGGATGGGCAATCAGCCCCAGCATTTT. Protein sequence: CASSFKGMGNQPQHF.

Only one count was recorded for this clone. This chain connects TRBV5-1 to TRBJ2-1; TRBD1 might be the D (8 bases). V was cut by 0 bases and J by 5 bases, with 18 bases left in between. CDR3 length: 17 residues. Germline V lookup: CDR1 SGHRS, CDR2 YFSETQ. CDR3 in DNA: TGCGCCAGCAGCTTGGCGCCTACAGGGGGGGGTCACAATGAGCAGTTCTTC. Encoded protein: CASSLAPTGGGHNEQFF.